One and the same sample provided the 19 T cell receptor beta chains below, sequenced in a study of blood T cell repertoires in COVID-19. Produced via immunoSEQ multiplex PCR; TCRdb's table is partial and in-frame only. This sample has a few hundred thousand clones, with around 87% found just once. Material for sequencing was peripheral blood. These receptor sequences come from a woman aged 45-59 years who had recovered from COVID-19.

This clone appeared a single time. The chain is built from TRBV29-1 and TRBJ2-1; possibly TRBD1 for D (6 bases). V dropped 0 bases and J dropped 10 bases, with 10 bases sitting between them. CDR3 size: 12 residues. Germline CDR1 SQVTM, CDR2 ANQGSEA. The CDR3 region is CSVEDGTMEQFF. Here the CDR3 DNA reads TGCAGCGTTGAAGATGGGACAATGGAGCAGTTCTTC.

V is TRBV9 and J is TRBJ1-1; D is possibly TRBD1 (6 bases). V lost 3 bases and J 1 base, leaving 7 bases between the germline ends. CDR1 and CDR2 from the germline V gene are SGDLS and YYNGEE. CDR3 length: 13 residues. The CDR3 is CASSETGNTEAFF. In DNA, the CDR3 is TGTGCCAGCAGCGAGACAGGGAACACTGAAGCTTTCTTT.

The V and J genes are TRBV6-2 or TRBV6-3 and TRBJ2-7; no firm D call. Trimming shortened V by 4 bases and J by 4 bases, and 17 bases separated the two germline ends. The germline V gene has CDR1 MNHEY and CDR2 SVGEGT. This CDR3 is 15 amino acids long. CDR3 residues: CASSFPAQAQYEQYF. The CDR3 DNA reads as TGTGCCAGCAGTTTCCCCGCTCAGGCGCAATACGAGCAGTACTTC.

This CDR3 reads CASSLGGGTSETQYF. The CDR3 bases are TGTGCCAGCAGCCTAGGTGGTGGGACTTCGGAGACCCAGTACTTC. This rearrangement joins TRBV5-4 to TRBJ2-5; D may be TRBD2 (6 bases). This CDR3 comprises 15 residues. Germline V gene sequence: CDR1 SGHNT, CDR2 YYREEE (reference sequence). Trimming removed 4 bases at V and 5 bases at J, with 18 bases between. The entire variable domain, with the rest obtained from reference TRBV5-4 and TRBJ2-5, is as follows: ETGVTQSPTHLIKTRGQQVTLRCSSQSGHNTVSWYQQALGQGPQFIFQYYREEENGRGNFPPRFSGLQFPNYSSELNVNALELDDSALYLCASSLGGGTSETQYFGPGTRLLVL.

The rearrangement links TRBV4-3 to TRBJ2-1; D remains unclear. CDR1 and CDR2 from the germline V gene are LGHNA and YSLEER. The CDR3 has 17 amino acids. The V end was cut by 4 bases, the J end by 6 bases, with 22 bases between. The DNA of the CDR3 is TGCGCCAGCAGCCCGACACTGATCCCCCCTTTGGTCAATGAGCAGTTCTTC. Translating it yields CASSPTLIPPLVNEQFF.

This clone is termed medium-sized (0.01 to 0.1%). The CDR3: CASSPGQGAGGYTF. Written as DNA, the CDR3 is TGTGCCAGCAGCCCGGGACAGGGGGCAGGTGGCTACACCTTC. The chain links TRBV7-2 to TRBJ1-2, with TRBD1 matching over 12 bases. The CDR3 extends over 14 amino acids. V lost 5 bases, J lost 7 bases, and 5 bases stayed unmatched. The germline gives CDR1 SGHTA, CDR2 FQGNSA.

In this sample, this clone turned up a few times. This rearrangement joins TRBV3-1 (or the pseudogene TRBV3-2) to TRBJ1-1; TRBD1 might be the D (6 bases). This CDR3 is 14 amino acids long. Germline V gives CDR1 LGHDT, CDR2 YNNKEL (reference sequence). V was shortened by 1 base and J by 7 bases, with 13 bases between the two germline ends. This CDR3 is CASSQVSQGIEAFF. The CDR3 bases are TGTGCCAGCAGCCAAGTGAGCCAGGGGATTGAAGCTTTCTTT.

The chain carries TRBV29-1 and TRBJ2-5, with D possibly matching TRBD1 (6 bases). CDR1 and CDR2 from the germline V gene are SQVTM and ANQGSEA. This CDR3 spans 12 amino acids. Trimming left V 5 bases short and J 3 bases short, with 10 bases between. CDR3 sequence (DNA): TGCAGCGTTAAGCAGGGGAAAGAGACCCAGTACTTC. Translation: CSVKQGKETQYF. Filled out from reference TRBV29-1 and TRBJ2-5, the complete variable domain reads SAVISQKPSRDICQRGTSLTIQCQVDSQVTMMFWYRQQPGQSLTLIATANQGSEATYESGFVIDKFPISRPNLTFSTLTVSNMSPEDSSIYLCSVKQGKETQYFGPGTRLLVL.

J is TRBJ2-6 and V is TRBV4-3; weak D call: TRBD2 (5 bases). V was pared by 1 base and J by 0 bases, with 10 bases between. Germline assignment: CDR1 LGHNA and CDR2 YSLEER. This CDR3 has 17 residues. The CDR3 loop reads CASSQVLRGSGANVLTF. The CDR3 DNA reads as TGCGCCAGCAGCCAAGTTCTACGGGGCTCTGGGGCCAACGTCCTGACTTTC.

V usage is TRBV18 and J usage is TRBJ1-3, with D hard to call. Trimming cost V 4 bases and J 1 base, with 14 bases left between them. Germline V lookup: CDR1 KGHSH, CDR2 LQKENI. This CDR3 region has 16 residues. In DNA, the CDR3 is TGTGCCAGCTCACAACAAACAGCGGAGTCTGGAAACACCATATATTTT. Translated: CASSQQTAESGNTIYF.

The V and J genes are TRBV6-5 and TRBJ1-2, with 7 bases matching TRBD1. This CDR3 spans 13 amino acids. Germline CDR1 and CDR2: MNHEY and SVGAGI. With 7 bases clipped from V and 6 bases from J, the junction kept 8 bases outside the gene matches. This chain's CDR3 is CASTPDRAHGYTF. The CDR3 DNA follows: TGTGCCAGCACCCCAGACAGGGCCCATGGCTACACCTTC.

The gene calls are TRBV27 and TRBJ2-7; 11 nucleotides align to TRBD2. The ends lost 5 bases at V and 0 bases at J; junction bases unmatched: 6. Germline-derived CDR1 and CDR2 are MNHEY and SMNVEV (reference sequence). This CDR3 has 16 residues. The CDR3 region has the DNA TGTGCCAGCAGTACCACTAGCGGGAGACACTCCTACGAGCAGTACTTC. Protein product: CASSTTSGRHSYEQYF.

This chain connects TRBV5-1 to TRBJ1-2, with D possibly matching TRBD1 (6 bases). The V end lost 4 bases, the J end lost 8 bases, and 18 bases lay between the germline ends. The CDR3 sequence is 14 residues long. Germline values: CDR1 SGHRS, CDR2 YFSETQ. The CDR3: CASSPSMGGLGYTF. Written as DNA, the CDR3 is TGCGCCAGCAGCCCATCCATGGGGGGGCTGGGCTACACCTTC.

The gene calls are TRBV5-1 and TRBJ2-2; 12 nucleotides line up with TRBD1. CDR1 is SGHRS and CDR2 is YFSETQ in the germline V gene. The CDR3 runs to 15 residues. The V segment lost 5 bases and the J segment 6 bases; nucleotides outside the gene matches: 5. CDR3: CASRWGQGAPGELFF. The CDR3 region has the DNA TGCGCCAGCAGATGGGGACAGGGGGCCCCCGGGGAGCTGTTTTTT.

The gene calls are TRBV6-1 and TRBJ1-2, with unresolved D. The germline gives CDR1 MNHNS, CDR2 SASEGT. V shed 2 bases and J shed 8 bases, with 12 bases lying between them. This CDR3 has 13 residues. The CDR3 DNA sequence: TGTGCCAGCAGTGAAACCGGGAATTGGGGCTACACCTTC. Amino acids: CASSETGNWGYTF.

The genes are TRBV11-3 and TRBJ1-1, with D unclear. Germline values: CDR1 SGHNT, CDR2 YENEEA. V was shortened by 5 bases and J by 5 bases, with 12 bases between the two germline ends. The CDR3 runs to 13 residues. The CDR3 coding sequence is TGTGCCAGCAGCAAAGGAATCGGGACTGAAGCTTTCTTT. This gives the protein CASSKGIGTEAFF.

The CDR3 bases are TGTGCCAGCAGCTGGACTAGCGGACAAGAGACCCAGTACTTC. Translation gives CASSWTSGQETQYF. The genes are TRBV7-2 and TRBJ2-5; 10 nucleotides agree with TRBD2. V shed 4 bases and J 2 bases; nucleotides not matched to a gene: 1. The CDR3 runs to 14 residues. CDR1 is SGHTA, CDR2 FQGNSA, per germline. The full variable domain, completed using reference TRBV7-2 and TRBJ2-5, is GAGVSQSPSNKVTEKGKDVELRCDPISGHTALYWYRQSLGQGLEFLIYFQGNSAPDKSGLPSDRFSAERTGGSVSTLTIQRTQQEDSAVYLCASSWTSGQETQYFGPGTRLLVL.

The gene calls are TRBV9 and TRBJ2-5; D possibly corresponds to TRBD2 (6 bases). V was pared by 3 bases and J by 5 bases, with 14 bases between. The CDR3 has 14 residues. Germline V gene lookup returns CDR1 SGDLS and CDR2 YYNGEE. CDR3 amino acids: CASSEGLPGETQYF. The CDR3 bases are TGTGCCAGCAGCGAGGGACTTCCAGGGGAGACCCAGTACTTC.

This clone appeared a single time. Other nucleotide sequences in the sample specify the same CDR3. This chain uses TRBV10-1 with TRBJ1-2; D gene unclear. Germline CDR1 is WNHNN and CDR2 is SYGVQD (reference sequence). V lost 5 bases to trimming and J lost 0 bases, with 7 bases between them. This CDR3 has 13 residues. The CDR3 is CASSRDPNYGYTF. The CDR3 bases are TGCGCCAGCAGTCGCGATCCTAACTATGGCTACACCTTC.